The 28 T cell receptor beta chains below all came from one sample that was sequenced in a study of T-cell reconstitution after alpha-beta-depleted transplantation in children (dated by TCRdb to the mid-2010s). The protocol used for the library was PCR. The instrument was an Illumina HiSeq 2500. Molecular barcoding was employed in the preparation of TCR libraries, with unique molecular identifiers being used to normalize TCRbeta repertoire quantification. TCRdb reanalyzed the raw reads on its own, using fastp at Q25 for trimming and MiXCR for clone calling, and kept in-frame beta chains. A single entry per CDR3 protein holds the most common genes and DNA from its merged rows. The sample profile shows 600,000 to 700,000 distinct CDR3 sequences; approximately 16% of them were found once. The ten largest clones take up 0.9% to 1.2% of the sample. Sequencing used PBMCs from the stem cell graft donor, obtained from the stem cell graft. The receptors stem from a human donor who donated a stem cell graft to a child with acute myeloid leukemia.

The V call is TRBV24-1, the J call TRBJ2-1; TRBD1 might be the D (6 bases). The CDR3 spans 16 residues. Germline lookup yields CDR1 KGHDR and CDR2 SFDVKD. With 4 bases removed from V and 6 bases from J, the gap between germline ends came to 18 bases. The CDR3 sequence: CATSDPDRTVGNEQFF. In nucleotides, the CDR3 is TGTGCCACCAGTGACCCCGACAGGACGGTCGGCAATGAGCAGTTCTTC.

This clonotype has a handful of counts. The gene calls are TRBV20-1 and TRBJ2-7, with 9 nucleotides matching TRBD1. The CDR3 contains 15 residues. The germline V gene encodes CDR1 DFQATT and CDR2 SNEGSKA (reference sequence). Trimming took 0 bases from V and 4 from J; bases not matched to a gene: 7. This chain's CDR3 is CSARDRTGVRYEQYV. As DNA, the CDR3 is TGCAGTGCTAGAGATCGGACAGGGGTTCGATACGAGCAGTACGTC.

This clonotype was seen many times. The J gene is TRBJ2-1, the V gene TRBV27; 9 bases align to TRBD2. The CDR3 has 14 amino acids. The trim removed 5 bases at V and 6 bases at J, leaving 5 bases unmatched. Germline values: CDR1 MNHEY, CDR2 SMNVEV (reference sequence). The CDR3 protein is CASSPSGGLNEQFF. Written as DNA, the CDR3 is TGTGCCAGCAGTCCCAGCGGGGGGCTCAATGAGCAGTTCTTC.

This clonotype was found a few times. CDR3 coding DNA: TGTGCCAGCAGCTCCCCCCCCGGGACTAGCCTTTACAATGAGCAGTTCTTC. Amino acids: CASSSPPGTSLYNEQFF. This chain joins TRBV7-2 and TRBJ2-1; 9 bases map to TRBD2. The germline CDR1 and CDR2 sequences are SGHTA and FQGNSA. The CDR3 is made up of 17 amino acids. Trimming removed 4 bases from V and 4 bases from J; junction bases left unmatched: 11.

Notes on this clonotype: Since a much larger clone is just one base distant, this may be a read error. The V gene is TRBV7-2, the J gene TRBJ1-1; D not resolved. Germline V gene sequence: CDR1 SGHTA, CDR2 FQGNSA. The CDR3 is made up of 14 amino acids. CDR3 DNA sequence: TGTGCCAGCAGCTTAGACGGCAGATACACTGAAGCTTACTTT. Translated, it gives CASSLDGRYTEAYF.

This clonotype was observed at least ten times. The rearrangement joins TRBV7-6 to TRBJ2-2; TRBD1 or TRBD2 may be the D gene (7 bases each). Germline lookup yields CDR1 SGHVS and CDR2 FNYEAQ. The germline V and J ends were trimmed by 1 base and 3 bases, with 12 bases remaining between them. CDR3 size: 16 residues. The DNA of the CDR3 is TGTGCCAGCAGCTTAGATCCAGGGGGGGACACCGGGGAGCTGTTTTTT. Translating it yields CASSLDPGGDTGELFF.

As to this clonotype: This sequence may be a read error, since a much larger clone differs from it by one base. This chain links TRBV10-3 with TRBJ2-1, with no clear D. This CDR3 spans 15 amino acids. Germline V gene data show CDR1 as ENHRY and CDR2 as SYGVKD. In DNA form, the CDR3 reads TGTGCCATCAGTGAGCCAGGTCCCTCCTACAATGACCAGTTCTTC. The encoded protein is CAISEPGPSYNDQFF.

The V gene is TRBV28, the J gene TRBJ1-1; D remains ambiguous. Germline CDR1 is MDHEN and CDR2 is SYDVKM. The CDR3 covers 15 residues. V was trimmed by 5 bases and J by 0 bases, leaving 13 bases between them. This chain's CDR3 is CASSPGGRMNTEAFF. CDR3 DNA sequence: TGTGCCAGCAGTCCCGGTGGAAGGATGAACACTGAAGCTTTCTTT. Using reference TRBV28 and TRBJ1-1 for the parts outside the CDR3, the full variable domain is DVKVTQSSRYLVKRTGEKVFLECVQDMDHENMFWYRQDPGLGLRLIYFSYDVKMKEKGDIPEGYSVSREKKERFSLILESASTNQTSMYLCASSPGGRMNTEAFFGQGTRLTVV.

This clonotype was picked up a small number of times. The rearrangement uses TRBV7-2 and TRBJ1-5; D is unclear. Trimming removed 1 base at V and 5 bases at J, with 12 bases between. CDR1 is SGHTA, CDR2 FQGNSA, per germline. This CDR3 has 15 residues. CDR3 nucleotides: TGTGCCAGCAGCTTAGAGCTCAGATCGGATCAGCCCCAGCATTTT. Translation gives CASSLELRSDQPQHF.

This clonotype was seen a handful of times. The CDR3 DNA is TGCGCCAGCAGCTTGTTAGGGGATCACGGCAATGAGCAGTTCTTC. Translating it yields CASSLLGDHGNEQFF. The chain has TRBV5-1 and TRBJ2-1, with D maybe TRBD1 (5 bases). V lost 1 base to trimming and J lost 6 bases, with 14 bases between them. The germline gives CDR1 SGHRS, CDR2 YFSETQ. The length of the CDR3 is 15 residues.

This clonotype was found a few times. The CDR3 region is CASSPQGVLAKNIQYF. Written as DNA, the CDR3 is TGTGCCAGCAGCCCCCAAGGGGTTTTGGCCAAAAACATTCAGTACTTC. V is TRBV7-2 and J is TRBJ2-4, with a weak D call TRBD1 (5 bases). This CDR3 contains 16 residues. V was shortened by 5 bases and J by 1 base, with 15 bases between the two germline ends. CDR1 and CDR2 from the germline V gene are SGHTA and FQGNSA.

This clonotype was counted at least ten times. The rearrangement uses TRBV24-1 and TRBJ1-4; D uncertain. Germline-derived CDR1 and CDR2 are KGHDR and SFDVKD. There are 14 residues in the CDR3. Trimming left V 2 bases short and J 8 bases short, with 11 bases between. The CDR3 coding sequence is TGTGCCACCAGTGATTCAGGTATTCGGGAAAAACTGTTTTTT. Its translation: CATSDSGIREKLFF.

Many counts were recorded for this clonotype. J is TRBJ2-5 and V is TRBV29-1, with D uncertain. Germline CDR1 reads SQVTM; CDR2 reads ANQGSEA. The CDR3 consists of 12 residues. Trimming took 6 bases from V and 3 from J, leaving 11 bases between them. The CDR3 sequence is CSVRSPEETQYF. The CDR3 region has the DNA TGCAGCGTCCGGAGTCCTGAAGAGACCCAGTACTTC.

This clonotype was detected a few times. This rearrangement joins TRBV6-2 or TRBV6-3 to TRBJ2-1; 9 bases fit TRBD2. The CDR3 is 16 residues long. The germline CDR1 and CDR2 sequences are MNHEY and SVGEGT. J lost 3 bases, V lost 5 bases, and 8 bases had no gene match. CDR3 in DNA: TGTGCCAGCAGTGACGGTCTAGCGGGGTACTACAATGAGCAGTTCTTC. Its translation is CASSDGLAGYYNEQFF.

This clonotype was counted a few times. The V call is TRBV11-2, the J call TRBJ2-5; D is unresolved. The CDR3 consists of 13 residues. The germline CDR1 and CDR2 sequences are SGHAT and FQNNGV. Trimming took 0 bases from V and 5 from J, leaving 7 bases between them. This CDR3 is CASSLEADETQYF. The CDR3 nucleotides are TGTGCCAGCAGCTTAGAGGCGGACGAGACCCAGTACTTC.

This clonotype turned up a few times. The rearrangement uses TRBV7-3 and TRBJ2-7; D is undetermined. Germline V CDR1 and CDR2: SGHTA, FQGTGA. V gave up 4 bases and J gave up 8 bases, with 15 bases separating them. This CDR3 contains 13 residues. The CDR3 bases are TGTGCCAGCAGCTCCCGCCGTGGCGAGAAGCAGTACTTC. Translating it yields CASSSRRGEKQYF.

This clonotype was recorded at least ten times. V gene TRBV11-2 combines with J gene TRBJ1-1; D unresolved. Trimming stripped 2 bases from V and 7 bases from J, with 11 bases between. Germline V gene data show CDR1 as SGHAT and CDR2 as FQNNGV. The CDR3 spans 13 residues. CDR3 in amino acids: CASSLRARGEAFF. The DNA of the CDR3 is TGTGCCAGCAGCTTAAGGGCAAGAGGTGAAGCTTTCTTT.

This clonotype was detected many times. This chain connects TRBV5-1 to TRBJ1-1; no definite D call. This CDR3 is built from 14 residues. With 0 bases removed from V and 3 bases from J, the gap between germline ends came to 9 bases. CDR1 is SGHRS, CDR2 YFSETQ, per germline. In nucleotides, the CDR3 is TGCGCCAGCAGCTTGGATCAGGCCTACACTGAAGCTTTCTTT. This gives the protein CASSLDQAYTEAFF.

In this sample, this clonotype turned up a few times. The J gene is TRBJ1-2, the V gene TRBV2; TRBD1 is a possible D gene (5 bases). The CDR3 is 13 amino acids. CDR1 is SNHLY, CDR2 FYNNEI, per germline. V lost 6 bases and J lost 2, with 10 bases in between. CDR3 sequence: CASRGRENYGYTF. The CDR3 DNA reads TGTGCCAGCAGGGGACGGGAGAACTATGGCTACACCTTC.

V is TRBV6-2 or TRBV6-3 and J is TRBJ1-2, with D unresolved. CDR1 and CDR2 (germline): MNHEY, SVGEGT. Trimming pared 0 bases from V and 3 bases from J, leaving 17 bases between. The CDR3 covers 17 residues. The chain's CDR3 is CASSYSVSRELHYGYTF. The DNA for the CDR3 is TGTGCCAGCAGTTACTCGGTTTCCCGGGAGCTACACTATGGCTACACCTTC.

With regard to this clonotype: A much bigger clone sits one base away, suggesting this may be a read error. V is TRBV29-1 and J is TRBJ2-1; no clear D. V was shortened by 1 base and J by 8 bases, with 6 bases between the two germline ends. CDR1 and CDR2 (germline): SQVTM, ANQGSEA. This CDR3 is built from 11 residues. CDR3: CSVEGFDEQFF. CDR3 nucleotide sequence: TGCAGCGTTGAAGGCTTCGATGAGCAGTTCTTC.

This clonotype was counted at least ten times. The chain carries TRBV6-5 and TRBJ1-2; the D is unclear. Trimming took 6 bases from V and 5 from J, leaving 13 bases between them. The germline V gene has CDR1 MNHEY and CDR2 SVGAGI. CDR3 size: 13 residues. The CDR3 DNA is TGTGCCAGCAGCCCGGACTCCGGGTATGGCTACACCTTC. Translation: CASSPDSGYGYTF.

The chain uses TRBV29-1 and TRBJ2-3; D not resolved. V lost 4 bases to trimming and J lost 0 bases, with 14 bases between them. Germline V gene lookup returns CDR1 SQVTM and CDR2 ANQGSEA. The CDR3 is 15 amino acids. CDR3 DNA: TGCAGCGTTGTTTCTGCAGGAATGAGCACAGATACGCAGTATTTT. It yields the protein CSVVSAGMSTDTQYF.

Concerning this clonotype itself: This may stem from a read error, because a much larger clone lies one nucleotide away. The CDR3 reads CASSLEEGARGYTF. The CDR3 DNA reads as TGTGCCAGCAGCTTGGAAGAGGGGGCACGTGGCTACACCTTC. This chain links TRBV5-6 with TRBJ1-2, with TRBD1 identical over 7 bases. Germline loops: CDR1 SGHDT, CDR2 YYEEEE. CDR3 length: 14 amino acids. The trim removed 0 bases at V and 7 bases at J, leaving 6 bases unmatched.

The CDR3 DNA follows: TGTGCCAGCAGCGTAGGTCAGGGGGTAGCCTACGAGCAGTACTTC. Translating gives CASSVGQGVAYEQYF. The chain has TRBV9 and TRBJ2-7; 7 positions match TRBD1. Germline CDR1 is SGDLS and CDR2 is YYNGEE. Losses at the gene ends were 0 bases for V and 2 bases for J; bases not matched to a gene: 5. This CDR3 comprises 15 residues.

This clonotype was observed many times. J is TRBJ2-1 and V is TRBV29-1, with a weak D call TRBD2 (5 bases). Germline CDR1 is SQVTM and CDR2 is ANQGSEA. There are 13 residues in the CDR3. Trimming took off 7 bases at V and 9 bases at J, with 19 bases between the two ends. Written as DNA, the CDR3 is TGCAGCGCCAGCGACGGGCTCGAGGGTGAGCAGTTCTTC. Its protein is CSASDGLEGEQFF.

In this sample, this clonotype turned up many times. The chain joins TRBV29-1 to TRBJ2-2; TRBD1 is a possible D gene (6 bases). Germline CDR1 SQVTM, CDR2 ANQGSEA. The CDR3 contains 13 residues. Trimming pared 6 bases from V and 7 bases from J, leaving 15 bases between. This CDR3 is CSVVDSNLGELFF. The CDR3 region has the DNA TGCAGCGTCGTGGACAGCAATCTCGGGGAGCTGTTTTTT.

This clonotype was detected a few times. V and J are TRBV7-2 and TRBJ1-5, with D perhaps TRBD1 (5 bases). The CDR3 contains 15 residues. Germline V gene sequence: CDR1 SGHTA, CDR2 FQGNSA. Between the trimmed V and J ends, which lost 5 bases and 6 bases, there was a span of 17 bases. The CDR3 reads CASSPGGGEGQPQHF. CDR3 nucleotide sequence: TGTGCCAGCAGCCCTGGGGGAGGGGAGGGTCAGCCCCAGCATTTT.